This TCR beta chain was obtained from a study of shared clonotypes between healthy human individuals (dated by TCRdb to the early 2020s). About the investigation overall: A couple of women and a few men aged 18 to 49 years were included in the cohort. For each donor, three plates each were used for CD4 naive and CD4 memory, two plates were used for CD8 naive, and one plate was used for CD8 memory. To estimate repertoire size and how much clonotypes are shared between individuals, the study performed deep sequencing of blood TCR repertoires from 4 to 6 healthy adults. Different laboratories and diverse techniques were used to prepare libraries and sequence TCR repertoires, to increase sequencing depth and limit assay-specific biases. Per donor, leukapheresis produced somewhere between about 0.94 and 10 billion PBMCs.

Using the deep immunoSEQ assay, multiplex PCR amplified TCR CDR3 regions from genomic DNA. For each cell subset, the extracted genomic DNA was distributed evenly across all wells of several immunoSEQ 96-well plates, and each plate served as one replicate. For sorted subsets, 200 to 250 ng of genomic DNA, equivalent to 25,000 to 35,000 T cell genomes, went into each replicate PCR. Purified libraries were quantified with a Qubit 3.0 fluorometer, sized on a Bioanalyzer 2100, and re-quantified with the KAPA Library Quantification kit. Every immunoSEQ 96-well plate was sequenced on a separate single-read 150-cycle Illumina NextSeq 550 flow cell. The authors' analysis ran thus. Because only junctional sequences without quality scores were contained in the immunoSEQ output, filtering matching that applied to full-length reads could not be performed. To assign V/J genes and CDR3, sequences were annotated using PyIR, a Python wrapper for IgBLAST v1.9, with IMGT germline references. Reads with weak V/J assignments (E-value above 1e-6), missing CDR3, stop codons, out-of-frame junctions, or ambiguous translated residues were removed. V3J clonotypes were defined by identical inferred V gene, J gene, and CDR3 amino acid sequence. To compute the percentage overlap between repertoires, the number of shared unique clonotypes was divided by the size of the smaller repertoire. Richness of each repertoire was evaluated using RTK rarefaction, the Chao1 estimator, and Recon v2.1 estimates of unobserved clonotypes. For all TCRbeta clonotypes obtained by the gDNA method from four donors, generation probabilities were computed with OLGA. TCRdb limited this immuneACCESS table to in-frame rearrangements with V and J called. A share of clones is missing; checked studies link under half to unresolved V genes, and the rest is unexplained. The D gene and trimming were derived from the DNA, and the V and J assignments and clone size from that table. In all, the sample holds over a million clones, and roughly 96% of those were seen once. The ten largest clones add up to 1.2% of the sample.

Broad study findings and their caveats: Because the study included only a small number of donors, the genetic and exposure-history diversity represented was limited. Sampling was limited to blood, and TCR repertoires in tissue likely differ from TCR repertoires in blood. Around 5% of naive CD4, around 4% of naive CD8, roughly 2.4% of memory CD4, and approximately 0.4% of memory CD8 clonotypes were shared across a handful of donors. Naive subsets generally had larger estimated clonotype richness than memory subsets did. Higher generation probabilities were observed for clonotypes shared by all four sorted-subset donors than for non-shared clonotypes. Even with the large sequencing depth, rarefaction of the sorted-subset datasets indicated that sequencing was incomplete. Pairwise subsampling led to the expectation that sequencing depth would affect the degree of clonotype sharing among donors.

Donors were healthy HIV-negative adults with no recently reported acute infections or vaccinations. Every donor was a Caucasian adult residing in Nashville, Tennessee, USA. CD4+ T cells were enriched by magnetic negative selection; naive cells were then positively selected on CD45RA, and the negative fraction formed the memory subset. After blood collection by leukapheresis, PBMCs were isolated using Ficoll-Histopaque density gradient centrifugation and then cryopreserved in the vapor phase of liquid nitrogen. Analytical flow cytometry was used to check the purity and quantity of each magnetically sorted T cell population. Each sorted fraction had its genomic DNA isolated and then quantified by UV absorbance on a Nanodrop 2000c. Reading from cysteine to phenylalanine, the CDR3 counts 14 amino acids. The retained sequence is limited to the CDR3, 42 bases, with the frame set at the first base. The germline V gene yields MNHNS for CDR1 and SASEGT for CDR2. V is pared back by 6 bases and J by 3 bases, with 15 bases lying between the germline termini.

Points on this clone: It has no known antigen specificity. Base qualities are missing; no much larger clone stands one base away.

The source material was naive CD4+ T cells sorted from blood. The intended sense of this specimen's cell subset or site label: CD45RA+ positively selected. The V gene is TRBV6-1 and the J gene is TRBJ2-7, and the D gene may be TRBD2, 5 bases matching. This sequence originates from a man in his thirties or forties in good health. For the CDR3, the sequence is CASRTDLVYYEQYF. The bases are TGTGCCAGCAGGACGGACTTGGTATACTACGAGCAGTACTTC.